This TCR beta chain was sequenced for a study of graft-versus-host responses after intestinal transplantation. Regarding the study as a whole: Individuals carrying graft-donor T cell macrochimerism showed high graft-versus-host to host-versus-graft clonal ratios in allografts.

Germline CDR1 reads MNHEY; CDR2 reads SMNVEV (reference sequence). The CDR3 spans 14 residues. V was pared by 4 bases and J by 9 bases, with 16 bases between. Details on this clone: Its matching antigen is unknown.

Profiled with immunoSEQ multiplex PCR; TCRdb holds only in-frame clones, not every one. The sample carries tens of thousands of clones, 89% recorded once. This chain joins TRBV27 and TRBJ2-1, with no clear D. The origin of this receptor is a human donor who was the organ donor for an intestinal transplant. The specimen was unstimulated CD4+ T cells sorted from spleen or lymph node cells, collected before transplant. In DNA, the CDR3 is TGTGCCAGCAGTTCGGCGTTCGGGTCGGCTGAGCAGTTCTTC. Residues: CASSSAFGSAEQFF.